The T cell receptor (beta chain) described here comes from a study of cytomegalovirus exposure and HLA in healthy donors. Study observations and caveats: TRBV6-2, TRBV6-3 and some other V segments were excluded as indistinguishable. The study put some 150 TCR beta chains on its list as cytomegalovirus-associated. Later work found that TCR association rates differed between HLA loci; DRB1 had the most and HLA-C the fewest.

The germline V and J ends were trimmed by 7 bases and 14 bases, with 26 bases remaining between them. The CDR3 is 14 amino acids. Germline V gives CDR1 MDHEN, CDR2 SYDVKM. Notes on this clone: What it binds is not known.

Amplification used 60 Vbeta primers and 13 Jbeta primers. Libraries were prepared by immunoSEQ multiplex PCR; TCRdb keeps only in-frame clonotypes and omits some of them. The sample carries some 130,000 clones, 80% recorded once. Though nominally healthy at sampling, donors likely had unrecorded immune exposures. The chain links TRBV28 to TRBJ1-2; the D gene is possibly TRBD1 (5 bases). This TCR came from a man aged 30 to 39 in good health and CMV-seronegative. The specimen sequenced was PBMCs. CDR3 loop: CASKTFLGRDRVTF. As DNA, the CDR3 is TGTGCCAGCAAGACCTTTTTAGGCAGGGATCGGGTAACCTTC.